A selection of T cell receptor beta chains follows, all from one sample in a study of vaccination and CD4 T cells after COVID-19. In TCRdb, the PCR reads were re-called with MiXCR into one record per CDR3 protein. The sample records some 20,000 distinct CDR3 sequences, approximately 62% being singletons. Which antigens these TCRs recognize remains unknown. Sequenced sample: CD4+ T cells from blood, cultured in vitro. These receptors originate from a human donor who had recovered from COVID-19. Both conserved end residues are part of each CDR3. The D gene is left open where the match is weak. Some rows mark clone size as missing; the rest say once, few, many or name a class of expanded clone.

J gene	clone size	CDR3 length	V gene	D gene	CDR3 protein	CDR3 DNA
TRBJ1-5	-	14	TRBV20-1	-	CSEEEQPYNQPQHF	TGCAGTGAAGAGGAGCAACCCTATAATCAGCCCCAGCATTTT
TRBJ1-2	-	12	TRBV27	-	CASSSGRYGYTF	TGTGCCAGCAGTTCCGGACGCTATGGCTACACCTTC
TRBJ1-2	once	14	TRBV5-1	TRBD1	CASSSLGTGPGYTF	TGCGCCAGCAGCTCCTTAGGGACAGGGCCCGGCTACACCTTC
TRBJ2-3	-	14	TRBV7-3	TRBD2	CASSFGGDRDTQYF	TGTGCCAGCAGCTTTGGGGGGGATAGAGATACGCAGTATTTT
TRBJ1-1	-	13	TRBV30	-	CAWSWYPNTEAFF	TGTGCCTGGAGTTGGTACCCGAACACTGAAGCTTTCTTT
TRBJ1-6	-	12	TRBV11-3	-	CATSQGNSPLHF	TGTGCCACTTCACAGGGTAATTCACCCCTCCACTTT
TRBJ2-3	-	13	TRBV20-1	TRBD2	CSAGGGSTDTQYF	TGCAGTGCTGGCGGGGGAAGCACAGATACGCAGTATTTT
TRBJ2-5	-	15	TRBV11-3	-	CASSLGVQGKETQYF	TGTGCCAGCAGCTTAGGGGTCCAGGGGAAAGAGACCCAGTACTTC
TRBJ1-1	-	14	TRBV28	TRBD1	CASSSGTGGTEAFF	TGTGCCAGCAGTTCCGGGACAGGAGGGACTGAAGCTTTCTTT
TRBJ2-1	-	15	TRBV10-3	TRBD2	CAISETSGGRGEQFF	TGTGCCATCAGTGAAACTAGCGGGGGAAGGGGTGAGCAGTTCTTC
TRBJ1-1	-	15	TRBV27	-	CASSRVDSVNTEAFF	TGTGCCAGCAGTCGTGTAGATTCGGTGAACACTGAAGCTTTCTTT
TRBJ2-3	few	14	TRBV7-2	-	CASSKGGSTDTQYF	TGTGCCAGCAGCAAGGGGGGGAGCACAGATACGCAGTATTTT
TRBJ1-6	-	12	TRBV6-2/TRBV6-3	-	CASSEGYSPLHF	TGTGCCAGCAGCGAGGGGTATTCACCCCTCCACTTT
TRBJ2-3	-	16	TRBV7-3	TRBD2	CASSLSGGASADTQYF	TGTGCCAGCAGCCTTAGCGGGGGGGCATCGGCAGATACGCAGTATTTT
TRBJ1-6	-	14	TRBV11-3	-	CASSLGVQRSPLHF	TGTGCCAGCAGCTTAGGGGTACAGAGATCACCCCTCCACTTT
TRBJ1-1	few	15	TRBV6-5	-	CASSLDSVGNTEAFF	TGTGCCAGCAGTTTAGACAGTGTGGGTAACACTGAAGCTTTCTTT
TRBJ2-3	-	12	TRBV10-3	-	CAISGGRDTQYF	TGTGCCATCAGTGGGGGGAGGGATACGCAGTATTTT
TRBJ1-5	few	13	TRBV19	-	CASKRGMNQPQHF	TGTGCCAGTAAGAGGGGGATGAATCAGCCCCAGCATTTT
TRBJ1-2	-	13	TRBV6-1	-	CASSEARRYGYTF	TGTGCCAGCAGTGAAGCGCGAAGATATGGCTACACCTTC
TRBJ2-4	-	11	TRBV20-1	-	CSVQRENIQYF	TGCAGTGTCCAGCGGGAAAACATTCAGTACTTC
TRBJ2-5	once	12	TRBV7-8	TRBD1	CAIGTGQETQYF	TGTGCCATAGGGACAGGGCAAGAGACCCAGTACTTC
TRBJ2-7	-	12	TRBV7-9	-	CASSYSGYEQYF	TGTGCCAGCAGCTACAGTGGCTACGAGCAGTACTTC
TRBJ1-5	-	13	TRBV7-3	-	CASSLDPGGPQHF	TGTGCCAGCAGCCTTGACCCTGGTGGGCCCCAGCATTTT
TRBJ2-7	-	17	TRBV21-1	-	CASSKLGPRGAKGEQYF	TGTGCCAGCAGCAAACTGGGGCCCCGAGGGGCGAAGGGCGAGCAGTACTTC
TRBJ1-6	-	14	TRBV7-9	-	CASSLEHPGSPLHF	TGTGCCAGCAGCTTAGAACACCCTGGTTCACCCCTCCACTTT
TRBJ1-1	-	14	TRBV6-5	-	CASSYSRVNTEAFF	TGTGCCAGCAGTTACTCTAGGGTGAACACTGAAGCTTTCTTT
TRBJ1-2	few	14	TRBV6-4	-	CASSRAEGIGGYTF	TGTGCCAGCAGCCGGGCGGAGGGGATTGGTGGCTACACCTTC
TRBJ2-2	-	12	TRBV20-1	TRBD2	CSVAGGTGELFF	TGCAGTGTTGCGGGGGGTACCGGGGAGCTGTTTTTT
TRBJ2-3	-	13	TRBV24-1	-	CATKGTSTDTQYF	TGTGCCACCAAAGGGACTAGCACAGATACGCAGTATTTT
TRBJ1-1	-	16	TRBV7-2	-	CASSLQTSVMNTEAFF	TGTGCCAGCAGCTTACAAACCAGCGTTATGAACACTGAAGCTTTCTTT
TRBJ1-2	-	14	TRBV6-1	-	CASRRTVLYYGYTF	TGTGCCAGCAGAAGGACAGTCCTTTACTATGGCTACACCTTC
TRBJ1-5	few	14	TRBV20-1	-	CSASPPGGHQPQHF	TGCAGTGCTAGCCCGCCGGGGGGTCATCAGCCCCAGCATTTT
TRBJ1-2	-	14	TRBV30	-	CAWSGDGTHYGYTF	TGTGCCTGGAGCGGAGACGGGACGCACTATGGCTACACCTTC
TRBJ2-7	-	19	TRBV5-1	TRBD2	CASSGDRVGTSGRPYEQYF	TGCGCCAGCAGCGGGGACAGGGTGGGGACTAGCGGGAGGCCCTACGAGCAGTACTTC
TRBJ2-7	few	12	TRBV25-1	-	CASSPGRWEQYF	TGTGCCAGCAGTCCGGGACGATGGGAGCAGTACTTC
TRBJ1-5	few	15	TRBV7-2	TRBD1	CASSRDRAGNQPQHF	TGTGCCAGCAGCCGGGACAGGGCTGGCAATCAGCCCCAGCATTTT
TRBJ1-1	-	13	TRBV20-1	-	CSAPRTANTEAFF	TGCAGTGCTCCGCGGACAGCGAACACTGAAGCTTTCTTT
TRBJ1-2	few	13	TRBV7-2	-	CASSLARDAGYTF	TGTGCCAGCAGCTTAGCTCGGGATGCTGGCTACACCTTC
TRBJ1-1	-	12	TRBV7-2	-	CASHRQNTEAFF	TGTGCCAGCCACAGACAGAACACTGAAGCTTTCTTT
TRBJ1-5	few	13	TRBV7-3	-	CASSPDSNQPQHF	TGTGCCAGCAGCCCAGATAGCAATCAGCCCCAGCATTTT
TRBJ2-1	-	17	TRBV6-1	TRBD2	CASSEDPSGSKYNEQFF	TGTGCCAGCAGTGAAGACCCTAGCGGGAGTAAATACAATGAGCAGTTCTTC
TRBJ1-2	-	15	TRBV7-8	-	CASSRTEQGRDGYTF	TGTGCCAGCAGCCGCACCGAACAGGGAAGGGATGGCTACACCTTC
TRBJ1-1	-	16	TRBV7-2	-	CASSLITGRWNTEAFF	TGTGCCAGCAGCTTGATCACGGGACGGTGGAACACTGAAGCTTTCTTT
TRBJ2-3	once	15	TRBV7-2	-	CASSSETLTTDTQYF	TGTGCCAGCAGCTCGGAGACCCTTACAACAGATACGCAGTATTTT
TRBJ1-5	-	13	TRBV28	-	CASSLEGVGPQHF	TGTGCCAGCAGTCTAGAAGGGGTCGGACCCCAGCATTTT
TRBJ2-7	few	13	TRBV20-1	-	CSARPRGGNEQYF	TGCAGTGCTAGACCTAGGGGGGGTAACGAGCAGTACTTC
TRBJ1-5	-	12	TRBV6-2/TRBV6-3	-	CASRGGNQPQHF	TGTGCCAGCAGGGGAGGAAATCAGCCCCAGCATTTT
TRBJ1-2	-	15	TRBV9	-	CASSVGHGVNYGYTF	TGTGCCAGCAGCGTAGGGCACGGAGTTAACTATGGCTACACCTTC
TRBJ1-1	once	16	TRBV11-3	-	CASSLDATLVGGEAFF	TGTGCCAGCAGCTTAGATGCGACCCTAGTAGGGGGTGAAGCTTTCTTT
TRBJ2-1	few	13	TRBV2	TRBD2	CASSDRTSGSRLF	TGTGCCAGCAGTGACCGGACTAGCGGGAGTCGGCTCTTC
TRBJ2-1	-	13	TRBV12-3/TRBV12-4	-	CASSPNIYNEQFF	TGTGCCAGCAGCCCCAATATTTACAATGAGCAGTTCTTC
TRBJ2-7	-	15	TRBV19	TRBD1	CASSLRDRASYEQYF	TGTGCCAGTAGCTTACGGGACAGGGCCTCCTACGAGCAGTACTTC
TRBJ1-6	-	15	TRBV10-3	TRBD1	CASLRDRAGNSPLHF	TGTGCCAGCCTCCGGGACAGGGCGGGGAATTCACCCCTCCACTTT
TRBJ1-5	-	18	TRBV10-1	-	CASSESSPAAGDHQPQHF	TGCGCCAGCAGTGAGTCGTCCCCAGCGGCAGGGGATCATCAGCCCCAGCATTTT